This T cell receptor beta chain was recovered during a study of OX40 agonist ivuxolimab in advanced cancers. The table came from immunoSEQ multiplex PCR; TCRdb's copy has only in-frame clones and leaves some out. The profile shows 55,000 to 85,000 clones, about nine tenths of them singletons. Looked up from germline, CDR1 is MNHEY and CDR2 is SMNVEV (reference sequence). Trimming stripped 3 bases from V and 8 bases from J, with 5 bases between. The CDR3 has 12 amino acids. The sequences come from CD4+ or CD8+ T cells sorted from blood, collected in a trial of the OX40 agonist ivuxolimab. This TCR derives from an adult with an advanced solid tumor such as melanoma, head and neck, liver or kidney cancer. The rearrangement links TRBV27 to TRBJ1-6; D is unresolved. CDR3 loop: CASSLRHSPLHF. As DNA, the CDR3 is TGTGCCAGCAGTTTGAGGCATTCACCCCTCCACTTT.